This TCR beta chain was documented in a study of T cell changes during pregnancy in multiple sclerosis. The ends lost 5 bases at V and 0 bases at J; junction bases unmatched: 6. CDR3 size: 16 residues. Germline lookup yields CDR1 MDHEN and CDR2 SYDVKM. The repertoire was sequenced with immunoSEQ multiplex PCR; TCRdb's copy has only in-frame clones and lacks some. The data show tens of thousands of clones, with about 92% seen just once and roughly 3.3% held by the top ten. This specimen was peripheral blood, taken in the first trimester of pregnancy. This chain connects TRBV28 to TRBJ1-4; TRBD1 aligns across 7 bases. This sequence was found in a female donor in good health, enrolled as a control in a pregnancy study. DNA for the CDR3: TGTGCCAGCAGTCTTACAGGGGTTGCAACTAATGAAAAACTGTTTTTT. Translating it yields CASSLTGVATNEKLFF.